A single TCR beta chain is shown here with its context. This clonotype was recorded many times. It has no known antigen specificity. No quality values exist for individual bases; no much larger clone is one base distant. The TCR beta CDR3 regions were amplified from the RNA transcripts. The first round of RT-PCR for the TCR CDR3 was performed with the HTBI primer set and the Qiagen OneStep RT-PCR kit. The libraries were constructed in a second round of multiplex PCR and then size-selected and purified. The libraries were sequenced on an Illumina HiSeq2000 using paired-end 100 bp reads. The study's own analysis went as follows. SOAPnuke was used to process the raw data, throwing out any read that contained adapters or uncalled bases, had a mean Phred below 15, or lacked an exact constant-primer or identifier match. COPE v1.2.5 was used to merge the high-quality paired reads, and each unique nucleotide sequence was defined as a clonotype. MiTCR v1.1 was used to align clonotypes to the IMGT TRBV, TRBD and TRBJ reference segments. Analysis was restricted to V-J combinations with a frequency above 0.0001, which covered roughly 99% of repertoires. The TCS score was defined as the ratio of F50 (clonal expansion) to E x V (chaos), calculated using BLOSUM62-based TCRdist between CDR3 peptides within each V-J. Welch's t-statistics and random forest reduced 450 to 600 V-J features to about 13, which were used in a naive Bayes classifier (R e1071). TCRdb handled the public reads itself, with Q25 trimming in fastp and clone calling in MiXCR, and kept productive beta chains. Rows merge per CDR3 protein into single entries with the most common DNA and genes. The V and J calls, along with clone size, are taken from TCRdb and not from the paper's own processing. The sample data list 470,000 or so distinct CDR3 sequences, and roughly 20% of these were observed just once. About 26% of the sample lies in the top ten.

V is reduced by 0 bases and J by 2 bases, leaving a spacing of 8 bases between them. The CDR3 sequence holds 14 residues, the cysteine and phenylalanine included. The retained sequence is limited to the CDR3, 42 bases, with the frame set at the first base. Sequences SGDLS (CDR1) and YYNGEE (CDR2) are obtained from the germline V gene. The data were obtained in a study of T cells in Graves' hyperthyroidism and ophthalmopathy (dated by TCRdb to between 2017 and 2020). As for the study more broadly: Peripheral blood was collected at initial diagnosis, before any treatment. To identify TCR V-J signatures that set the groups apart, the researchers used a discovery cohort of about a hundred patients, made up of some 41 with Graves' ophthalmopathy and some 58 with stable Graves' hyperthyroidism. Prospective prediction of ophthalmopathy was tested in an independent validation cohort consisting of some 19 hyperthyroidism patients and more than 15 patients who later progressed to ophthalmopathy. The roughly 94 discovery patients were randomly divided into training and test sets at a 7:3 ratio. The study also compared thyroid tissue and blood T-cell repertoires from a handful of Graves' hyperthyroidism patients. After blood sampling, hyperthyroidism patients were treated with methimazole at a starting dose of 30 mg daily, and ophthalmopathy patients were treated with high-dose intravenous methylprednisolone. TCR Vbeta CDR3 sequencing of 135 peripheral blood samples (over 40 ophthalmopathy, 75 to 85 hyperthyroidism and around 17 progressor patients) is reported in the paper.

The paper's findings and limits, for the study overall: During validation, the model predicted progression to ophthalmopathy a median of approximately 6.5 months ahead of onset, with 70.59% sensitivity and under 85% specificity. Ophthalmopathy was separated from stable hyperthyroidism by a 13 V-J signature model, with roughly 88% sensitivity and approximately 84% specificity obtained in cross-validation and 80%/75% obtained in testing. Sample size was not statistically predetermined, and blinding of investigators to group allocation was not performed. Most expanded thyroid clonotypes (frequency above 0.001) were also detected in blood, suggesting blood repertoires may reflect thyroid immune responses.

Graves' hyperthyroidism was defined as stable when no progression to ophthalmopathy occurred over 18 months of follow-up. Hyperthyroidism patients were newly diagnosed, with disease duration under 2 months, and aged 18 to 65 years. The study excluded patients with uncontrolled infections, other autoimmune diseases, pregnancy or lactation. Diagnoses were established on the basis of clinical symptoms, serum thyroxine and TRAb, thyroid ultrasound, and orbital computed tomography. PBMCs were isolated from about 10 ml of fresh peripheral blood by Ficoll-Paque density gradient centrifugation. Trizol reagent was used to extract total RNA, and RNA quality was then checked on an Agilent 2100 Bioanalyzer.

The sequencing sample was made of blood. The chain links TRBV9 with TRBJ2-5; a confident D gene designation cannot be given. This receptor was obtained from a young man with Graves' hyperthyroidism. The DNA reads as follows: TGTGCCAGCAGCGTAGGAATCCAACAAGAGACCCAGTACTTC. Its translation reads: CASSVGIQQETQYF.